Following are 30 T cell receptor beta chains from one sample sequenced in a study of T cell clonality in common variable immunodeficiency. The data were produced by immunoSEQ multiplex PCR, yet TCRdb's version contains in-frame clones alone and is incomplete. In total the sample includes tens of thousands of clones, none of them seen once. Sample: peripheral blood mononuclear cells. These TCRs come from a person aged 18-70 years in good health.

This clone appeared many times. The part of the CDR3 DNA that was read is TGCGCCAGCAGCTTTTCATCCGGGGAGAGTGAG. It yields the protein CASSFSSGESE. The complete CDR3 sequence is CASSFSSGESEQFF. V and J are TRBV5-1 and TRBJ2-1; perhaps TRBD2 as D (5 bases). Read coverage stops 3 residues before the CDR3 terminus; the germline J gene supplies the remainder. CDR3 size: 14 residues. Germline V gene lookup returns CDR1 SGHRS and CDR2 YFSETQ. V lost 2 bases and J 9 bases, leaving 15 bases between the germline ends.

Turning to this clone: The CDR3 end is not reached by the read, which stops 3 residues before it; the germline J gene fills it in. The chain has TRBV2 and TRBJ1-6; the match to TRBD1 covers 7 bases. Germline lookup yields CDR1 SNHLY and CDR2 FYNNEI. This CDR3 spans 14 amino acids. V gave up 8 bases and J gave up 9 bases; unmatched junction bases: 10. The DNA read from the CDR3 is TGTGCCAGCGGGATACAGGGGACGGGTTCACCC. Protein: CASGIQGTGSP. The full CDR3 is CASGIQGTGSPLHF.

This clone was recorded at least ten times. The sequenced fragment ends 3 residues before the CDR3 boundary, so the rest is inferred from the germline J gene. The chain couples TRBV7-6 to TRBJ2-5; D is undetermined. Germline V gene lookup returns CDR1 SGHVS and CDR2 FNYEAQ. The ends were cut back, 4 bases at V and 3 bases at J, with 15 bases in the middle. This CDR3 region has 15 residues. Incomplete CDR3 DNA: TGTGCCAGCAGCTCATTCCCTGCAGCGAAAGAGACC. It yields the protein CASSSFPAAKET. The entire CDR3 is CASSSFPAAKETQYF.

This clone was counted ten times or more. The read comes to an end 3 residues before the CDR3 does, leaving the germline J gene to fill in the end. This rearrangement joins TRBV6-2 or TRBV6-3 to TRBJ2-1; possibly TRBD2 for D (7 bases). The germline V gene encodes CDR1 MNHEY and CDR2 SVGEGT. This CDR3 spans 14 amino acids. The V end lost 4 bases, the J end lost 8 bases, and 15 bases lay between the germline ends. CDR3 DNA, as far as it was read: TGTGCCAGCAGTTCGGGGGGCTCGTCTGATGAG. Protein sequence: CASSSGGSSDE. The whole CDR3 region reads CASSSGGSSDEQFF.

Regarding this clone: The CDR3 end lies 3 residues beyond the end of the read and is filled in from the germline J gene. The V gene is TRBV19, the J gene TRBJ2-3; tentative D call: TRBD1 (6 bases). This CDR3 contains 16 residues. Germline assignment: CDR1 LNHDA and CDR2 SQIVND (reference sequence). The covered CDR3 bases are TGTGCCAGTAGTATAGGGTTTTTGGGAATTGGACAGCCG. It is translated as CASSIGFLGIGQP. The CDR3 as a whole reads CASSIGFLGIGQPQYF.

Comments on this clone: Sequencing ends 3 residues short of the CDR3 end; the germline J gene provides the rest. The rearrangement joins TRBV7-8 to TRBJ1-1, with D possibly being TRBD1 (5 bases). The CDR3 sequence is 13 residues long. CDR1 and CDR2 (germline): SGHVS, FQNEAQ. CDR3 region: CASSLDRRGIAFF. CDR3 DNA (partial): TGTGCCAGCAGCTTAGATAGGAGGGGCATT.

As to this clone: The read terminates 3 residues before the CDR3 end, so the remaining end is supplied by the germline J gene. The V and J genes are TRBV7-2 and TRBJ2-7, with D perhaps TRBD2 (6 bases). Germline V CDR1 and CDR2: SGHTA, FQGNSA. The CDR3 consists of 13 residues. V shed 5 bases and J shed 3 bases, with 11 bases lying between them. The chain's CDR3 is CASSRGLYYEQYF. CDR3 bases read: TGTGCCAGCAGCAGGGGACTTTACTACGAG.

This clone was picked up many times. From the germline J gene comes the end of the CDR3, since the read stops 3 residues before it. The chain couples TRBV6-2 or TRBV6-3 to TRBJ2-7; 7 bases fit TRBD1. The CDR3 is 17 residues long. Per the germline V gene, CDR1 is MNHEY and CDR2 is SVGEGT. Trimming removed 4 bases from V and 6 bases from J; junction bases left unmatched: 18. The CDR3 region is CASSWPAFVDRTPEQYF. Incomplete CDR3 DNA: TGTGCCAGCAGTTGGCCGGCTTTCGTGGACAGGACCCCCGAG.

This clone was counted at least ten times. The read ends 3 residues shy of where the CDR3 ends; the end is completed using the germline J gene. The chain carries TRBV7-3 and TRBJ2-1, with TRBD2 matching over 9 bases. The J segment lost 2 bases and the V segment lost 4 bases, leaving 3 bases of the junction unmatched. This CDR3 has 15 residues. Per germline, CDR1 SGHTA and CDR2 FQGTGA. The covered CDR3 bases are TGTGCCAGCAGCTCGAGCGGGGGGCCCTACAATGAG. Translated: CASSSSGGPYNE. The entire CDR3 reads CASSSSGGPYNEQFF.

This clone has ten or more counts. The read is 3 residues too short to cover the CDR3 end, so that end is filled in from the germline J gene. The V gene is TRBV7-3, the J gene TRBJ1-3; the D gene is possibly TRBD1 (5 bases). V was trimmed by 5 bases and J by 3 bases, leaving 17 bases between them. Germline CDR1 reads SGHTA; CDR2 reads FQGTGA. CDR3 length equals 16 residues. The part of the CDR3 DNA that was read is TGTGCCAGCAGCCCGACCCTACGGACATATGGAAACACC. It yields the protein CASSPTLRTYGNT. The full CDR3 sequence reads CASSPTLRTYGNTIYF.

This clone has just a few counts. The read terminates 3 residues ahead of where the CDR3 ends, so the germline J gene completes it. This sequence joins TRBV6-1 and TRBJ1-4, with D unresolved. V lost 1 base and J lost 8, with 5 bases in between. This CDR3 is 12 amino acids long. The germline gives CDR1 MNHNS, CDR2 SASEGT. The part of the CDR3 DNA that was read is TGTGCCAGCAGTGAAGGTCGGGAAAAA. Translating gives CASSEGREK. The CDR3 in full is CASSEGREKLFF.

This clone was picked up many times. The read finishes 3 residues shy of the CDR3 end, and the germline J gene is used to complete it. This chain connects TRBV6-2 or TRBV6-3 to TRBJ1-1; D gene uncertain. The CDR3 sequence is 13 residues long. Germline V gene lookup returns CDR1 MNHEY and CDR2 SVGEGT. CDR3 DNA, as far as it was read: TGTGCCAGCAGTTACTCCGGGGATCGCGAA. Translation gives CASSYSGDRE. The whole CDR3 protein reads CASSYSGDREAFF.

This clone was found many times. The CDR3 extends 3 residues past the end of the read, so its final part is completed from the germline J gene. The rearrangement uses TRBV11-2 and TRBJ1-4; TRBD1 might be the D (5 bases). The CDR3 covers 11 residues. The germline gives CDR1 SGHAT, CDR2 FQNNGV. The V and J ends lost 9 bases and 7 bases respectively, with 9 bases between them. This chain's CDR3 is CASRGIEKLFF. The part of the CDR3 DNA that was read is TGTGCCAGTCGGGGGATTGAAAAA. The variable domain in full, with the rest retrieved from reference TRBV11-2 and TRBJ1-4, is EAGVAQSPRYKIIEKRQSVAFWCNPISGHATLYWYQQILGQGPKLLIQFQNNGVVDDSQLPKDRFSAERLKGVDSTLKIQPAKLEDSAVYLCASRGIEKLFFGSGTQLSVL.

This clone was recorded many times. The read ends 3 residues shy of where the CDR3 ends; the end is completed using the germline J gene. The chain carries TRBV5-1 and TRBJ2-5; D may be TRBD2 (6 bases). This CDR3 contains 14 residues. Germline values: CDR1 SGHRS, CDR2 YFSETQ. Trimming removed 7 bases at V and 1 base at J, with 14 bases between. The part of the CDR3 DNA that was read is TGCGCCAGCTGCCATGGAGGGGCCCAAGAGACC. Encoded protein: CASCHGGAQET. The entire CDR3 protein reads CASCHGGAQETQYF.

This clone was observed many times. The CDR3 end is not reached by the read, which stops 3 residues before it; the germline J gene fills it in. V is TRBV4-2 and J is TRBJ1-2; D is uncertain. This CDR3 contains 14 residues. V was shortened by 3 bases and J by 2 bases, with 10 bases between the two germline ends. Germline V gene lookup returns CDR1 LGHNA and CDR2 YNFKEQ. The DNA read from the CDR3 is TGTGCCAGCAGCCAGGCAGAAACCAACTATGGC. This encodes CASSQAETNYG. The entire CDR3 is CASSQAETNYGYTF.

This clone was observed at least ten times. The CDR3 end lies 3 residues beyond the end of the read and is filled in from the germline J gene. V is TRBV4-2 and J is TRBJ2-7, with 16 bases that match TRBD2. The V gene's germline CDR1 is LGHNA and CDR2 YNFKEQ. CDR3 size: 19 residues. V dropped 1 base and J dropped 4; count of bases not matched to a gene: 10. Partial CDR3 DNA: TGTGCCAGCAGCCAAGGGGAGGGACTAGCGGGGGGGCCTAGTTACGAG. It specifies CASSQGEGLAGGPSYE. The complete CDR3 reads CASSQGEGLAGGPSYEQYF.

Ten or more counts support this clone. The CDR3 goes on 3 residues after the read ends, and that part is filled in from the germline J gene. This chain uses TRBV20-1 with TRBJ2-5; a weak D match, TRBD1 (6 bases). Germline V lookup: CDR1 DFQATT, CDR2 SNEGSKA (reference sequence). CDR3 length equals 15 residues. The V end was cut by 3 bases, the J end by 7 bases, with 21 bases between. Incomplete CDR3 DNA: TGCAGTGCTAGTCCGAACCAGGACAGCCTCGGGACC. This sequence encodes CSASPNQDSLGT. The complete CDR3 sequence is CSASPNQDSLGTQYF.

In the case of this clone: The missing CDR3 end, 3 residues past where the read stops, is filled in from the germline J gene. The chain carries TRBV30 and TRBJ2-7; D is uncertain. V dropped 4 bases and J dropped 5 bases, with 24 bases sitting between them. This CDR3 has 16 residues. Germline V gene lookup returns CDR1 GTSNPN and CDR2 SVGIG (reference sequence). The chain's CDR3 is CAWNPADTGLNHEQYF. CDR3 bases read: TGTGCCTGGAATCCTGCCGACACTGGGTTAAACCACGAG.

This clone came up many times. From the germline J gene comes the end of the CDR3, since the read stops 3 residues before it. The V gene is TRBV13, the J gene TRBJ1-1; 12 bases line up with TRBD1. Looked up from germline, CDR1 is PRHDT and CDR2 is FYEKMQ (reference sequence). The ends lost 4 bases at V and 6 bases at J; junction bases unmatched: 9. This CDR3 is built from 16 residues. The CDR3 DNA, read in part, is TGTGCCAGCAGCTCTCGGGACAGGGGGCAGTCGGCTGAA. Encoded protein: CASSSRDRGQSAE. The full CDR3 protein reads CASSSRDRGQSAEAFF.

At least ten counts were recorded for this clone. The read falls 3 residues short of the CDR3 end, and the missing part is taken from the germline J gene. This rearrangement joins TRBV6-1 to TRBJ1-2; 9 bases are shared with TRBD1. The CDR3 runs to 16 residues. CDR1 is MNHNS and CDR2 is SASEGT in the germline V gene. Unmatched junction bases numbered 7, after V lost 4 bases and J lost 1 base. The part of the CDR3 DNA that was read is TGTGCCAGCAGTGTACTCGGACAGGGGTTTAACTATGGC. Translation gives CASSVLGQGFNYG. The full-length CDR3 reads as CASSVLGQGFNYGYTF.

In this sample, this clone turned up many times. The DNA ends 3 residues before the CDR3 does, and the rest of the CDR3 is filled in from the germline J gene. The chain has TRBV6-2 or TRBV6-3 and TRBJ1-5; TRBD1 might be the D (6 bases). Germline V CDR1 and CDR2: MNHEY, SVGEGT. CDR3 length: 15 amino acids. The germline V and J ends were trimmed by 5 bases and 6 bases, with 17 bases remaining between them. The CDR3 bases that were read are TGTGCCAGCAGTGACCCGCGGGGGGCAAGTCAGCCC. The encoded protein is CASSDPRGASQP. In full, the CDR3 reads CASSDPRGASQPQHF.

This clone was seen many times. The read gets to within 3 residues of the CDR3 end, and the germline J gene fills in the rest. V is TRBV7-9 and J is TRBJ2-3; the D gene is possibly TRBD2 (5 bases). CDR3 length: 12 residues. Trimming took 4 bases from V and 6 from J, leaving 8 bases between them. CDR1 and CDR2 from the germline V gene are SEHNR and FQNEAQ (reference sequence). CDR3 DNA (partial): TGTGCCAGCAGCTCAACGGGGGATACG. Its protein is CASSSTGDT. The whole CDR3 reads CASSSTGDTQYF.

Details on this clone: The DNA ends 3 residues before the CDR3 does, and the rest of the CDR3 is filled in from the germline J gene. J is TRBJ1-5 and V is TRBV2, with 7 bases aligning to TRBD1. J gave up 4 bases and V 5 bases, and 2 bases lay outside the gene matches. This CDR3 spans 13 amino acids. The germline V gene encodes CDR1 SNHLY and CDR2 FYNNEI. The CDR3: CASSRDSNQPQHF. The sequenced CDR3 bases are TGTGCCAGCAGTCGGGACAGTAATCAGCCC.

This clone was detected many times. Incomplete CDR3 DNA: TGTGCCAGCAGCTTATCGCTAGAGAACACTGAA. Protein: CASSLSLENTE. The whole CDR3 sequence is CASSLSLENTEAFF. This chain joins TRBV7-9 and TRBJ1-1, with D unclear. The read is 3 residues too short to cover the CDR3 end, so that end is filled in from the germline J gene. This CDR3 spans 14 amino acids. The germline V gene encodes CDR1 SEHNR and CDR2 FQNEAQ (reference sequence). The germline V and J ends were trimmed by 2 bases and 1 base, with 8 bases remaining between them.

This clone occurred many times. The CDR3 end is not reached by the read, which stops 3 residues before it; the germline J gene fills it in. The chain joins TRBV20-1 to TRBJ2-1; D gene uncertain. The CDR3 is 11 amino acids. Looked up from germline, CDR1 is DFQATT and CDR2 is SNEGSKA (reference sequence). Trimming pared 0 bases from V and 9 bases from J, leaving 6 bases between. CDR3 in amino acids: CSARDYPEQFF. Incomplete CDR3 DNA: TGCAGTGCTAGAGATTATCCTGAG.

This clone occurred many times. The DNA read from the CDR3 is TGTGCCAGCAGTTCCCTAGCGGGGGGCCCGAGCACAGATACG. Translation: CASSSLAGGPSTDT. The full CDR3 reads CASSSLAGGPSTDTQYF. The gene calls are TRBV6-2 or TRBV6-3 and TRBJ2-3, with 11 positions matching TRBD2. The read terminates 3 residues before the CDR3 end, so the remaining end is supplied by the germline J gene. This CDR3 contains 17 residues. Germline CDR1 reads MNHEY; CDR2 reads SVGEGT. J gave up 0 bases and V 4 bases, and 6 bases lay outside the gene matches.

This clone was seen at least ten times. The CDR3: CSVEKRLRENTGELFF. Partial CDR3 DNA: TGCAGCGTTGAAAAACGGCTCAGGGAGAACACCGGGGAG. The chain carries TRBV29-1 and TRBJ2-2; tentative D call: TRBD1 (5 bases). The read ends 3 residues early relative to the CDR3; the germline J gene fills the gap. Germline V lookup: CDR1 SQVTM, CDR2 ANQGSEA. The length of the CDR3 is 16 residues. V was cut by 2 bases and J by 1 base, with 14 bases left in between.

This clone was seen repeatedly, ten times or more. The CDR3 end is not reached by the read, which stops 3 residues before it; the germline J gene fills it in. This rearrangement joins TRBV18 to TRBJ1-5; 8 bases fit TRBD1. The V and J ends lost 6 bases and 1 base, in that order; junction bases with no gene match: 5. From germline, CDR1 is KGHSH and CDR2 LQKENI. The CDR3 extends over 15 amino acids. CDR3: CASSPQGASNQPQHF. The CDR3 bases that were read are TGTGCCAGCTCCCCGCAGGGGGCAAGCAATCAGCCC.

CDR3 DNA, as far as it was read: TGTGCCAGCATGCCCCAGGATCTTACTGAA. Translating gives CASMPQDLTE. The entire CDR3 sequence reads CASMPQDLTEAFF. J is TRBJ1-1 and V is TRBV2; D is uncertain. The CDR3 extends 3 residues past the end of the read, so its final part is completed from the germline J gene. There are 13 residues in the CDR3. The V gene's germline CDR1 is SNHLY and CDR2 FYNNEI. Deletions cut 7 bases from V and 5 bases from J, with 14 bases between. Full variable domain (outside the CDR3, taken from reference TRBV2 and TRBJ1-1): EPEVTQTPSHQVTQMGQEVILRCVPISNHLYFYWYRQILGQKVEFLVSFYNNEISEKSEIFDDQFSVERPDGSNFTLKIRSTKLEDSAMYFCASMPQDLTEAFFGQGTRLTVV.

This clone has a count of ten or more. The CDR3 extends 3 residues past the end of the read, so its final part is completed from the germline J gene. The chain carries TRBV10-3 and TRBJ2-3; 8 bases fit TRBD2. V lost 8 bases to trimming and J lost 2 bases; unmatched junction nucleotides: 9. The CDR3 is 15 residues long. Germline values: CDR1 ENHRY, CDR2 SYGVKD. CDR3 region: CAIFLLAGDTDTQYF. The DNA read from the CDR3 is TGTGCCATCTTCTTGCTAGCGGGCGACACAGATACG.